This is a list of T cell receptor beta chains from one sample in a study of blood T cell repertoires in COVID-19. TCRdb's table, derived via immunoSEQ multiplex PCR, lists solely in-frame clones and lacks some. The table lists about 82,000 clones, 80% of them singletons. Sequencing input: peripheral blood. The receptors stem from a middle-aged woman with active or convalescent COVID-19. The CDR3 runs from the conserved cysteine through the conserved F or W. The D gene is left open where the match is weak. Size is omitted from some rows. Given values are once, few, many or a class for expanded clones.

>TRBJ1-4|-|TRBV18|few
TGTGCCAGCTCACCACCCGGGGGAGCTAATGAAAAACTGTTTTTT
CASSPPGGANEKLFF
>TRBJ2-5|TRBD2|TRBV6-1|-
TGTGCCAGCAGTGAAGTTCTAGCGGTGGGGGACCAGTACTTC
CASSEVLAVGDQYF
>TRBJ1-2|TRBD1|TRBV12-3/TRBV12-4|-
TGTGCCAGCAGTCAGGGGGCGCGTGGCTACACCTTC
CASSQGARGYTF
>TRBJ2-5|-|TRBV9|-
TGTGCCAGTAACGGGGACAACCAAGAGACCCAGTACTTC
CASNGDNQETQYF
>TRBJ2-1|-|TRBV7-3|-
TGTGCCAGCAGCTTAGCGGGGGCCTCGAGCTCCTACAATGAGCAGTTCTTC
CASSLAGASSSYNEQFF
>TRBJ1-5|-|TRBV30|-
TGTGCCTGGAGTCCACCGGAGGGCAATCAGCCCCAGCATTTT
CAWSPPEGNQPQHF
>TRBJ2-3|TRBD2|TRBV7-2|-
TGTGCCAGCAGCTTAGCTCTTCCCTTGTGGGCGGGGGGGACCACAGATACGCAGTATTTT
CASSLALPLWAGGTTDTQYF
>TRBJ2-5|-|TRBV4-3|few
TGCGCCAGCAGCCAGCATACAGGGATTCAAGAGACCCAGTACTTC
CASSQHTGIQETQYF
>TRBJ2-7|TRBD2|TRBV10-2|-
TGCGCCAGCTGGGGGACTAGCGGGAGGGCCTACGAGCAGTACTTC
CASWGTSGRAYEQYF
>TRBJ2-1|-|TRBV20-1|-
TGCAGTGCTAGTCCCAGTTTTGCCTACAATGAGCAGTTCTTC
CSASPSFAYNEQFF
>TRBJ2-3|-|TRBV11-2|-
TGTGCCAGCAGCTTAAAGGCCGGGAGCGCAGATACGCAGTATTTT
CASSLKAGSADTQYF
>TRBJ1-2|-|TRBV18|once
TGTGCCAGCTCACCAAACCCGGGGGTACGGGATTATGGCTACACCTTC
CASSPNPGVRDYGYTF
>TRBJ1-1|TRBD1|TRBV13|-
TGTGCCAGCAGATTCTGGACAGGCCTCCCTGAAGCTTTCTTT
CASRFWTGLPEAFF
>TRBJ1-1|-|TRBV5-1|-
TGCGCCAGCAGCTCCCAACTGGGAGGCACTGAAGCTTTCTTT
CASSSQLGGTEAFF
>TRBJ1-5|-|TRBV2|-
TGTGCCAGCAGTGAGGGGGCTCGGCAGCCCCAGCATTTT
CASSEGARQPQHF
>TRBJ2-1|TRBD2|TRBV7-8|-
TGTGCCAGCAGCTTAGGGACTAGCGCTAATGAGCAGTTCTTC
CASSLGTSANEQFF
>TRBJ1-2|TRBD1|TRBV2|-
TGTGCCAGCAGTGAACCGACAGGGAAGGCCGGCTACACCTTC
CASSEPTGKAGYTF
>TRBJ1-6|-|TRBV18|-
TGTGCCAGCTCACCAGGACAGACCCAGCCCCTCCACTTT
CASSPGQTQPLHF
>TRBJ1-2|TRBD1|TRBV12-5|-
TGTGCTAGTGCCACGGGACAGGGCTATGGCTACACCTTC
CASATGQGYGYTF
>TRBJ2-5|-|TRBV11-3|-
TGTGCCAGCAGCTTAGAAGCTAGCGCACAAGAGACCCAGTACTTC
CASSLEASAQETQYF
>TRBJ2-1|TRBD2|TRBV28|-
TGTGCCAGCAGTTCTTGGGGGCGGGGGGCCCCGCGTGAGCAGTTCTTC
CASSSWGRGAPREQFF
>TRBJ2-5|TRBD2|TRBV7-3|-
TGTGCCAGCAGCTTAGCTAGCGGGCCCGGGGAGACCCAGTACTTC
CASSLASGPGETQYF